The 14 T cell receptor beta chains below were found in one sample sequenced in a study of T-cell memory formation after mild COVID-19. TCRdb re-analysed the 5' RACE reads in MiXCR, keeping a single row per CDR3 protein. Found here are roughly 140,000 distinct CDR3 sequences, 14% of them singletons; the top ten hold 25% to 30%. The specimen was PBMCs or a T cell subset sorted from them (not recorded which). These receptors all come from an adult woman who had mild COVID-19 (a few samples of this study predate the infection). Cell type and time point are not known.

V gene TRBV29-1 combines with J gene TRBJ1-2; D may be TRBD1 (6 bases). Looked up from germline, CDR1 is SQVTM and CDR2 is ANQGSEA. The CDR3 is 12 amino acids. The germline V and J ends were trimmed by 7 bases and 2 bases, with 11 bases remaining between them. The CDR3 here is CSAGQTNYGYTF. CDR3 DNA sequence: TGCAGCGCCGGACAGACAAACTATGGCTACACCTTC.

This clonotype was detected a few times. The V and J genes are TRBV2 and TRBJ2-7; 7 positions agree with TRBD1. Germline V gives CDR1 SNHLY, CDR2 FYNNEI. This CDR3 contains 13 residues. Unmatched junction bases numbered 4, after V lost 8 bases and J lost 0 bases. CDR3 loop: CASLGQLSYEQYF. As DNA, the CDR3 is TGTGCCAGCCTGGGACAGCTCTCCTACGAGCAGTACTTC.

The rearrangement joins TRBV19 to TRBJ2-1; weak D call: TRBD1 (5 bases). This CDR3 spans 14 amino acids. V was clipped by 3 bases and J by 6 bases, with 12 bases between them. Germline CDR1 is LNHDA and CDR2 is SQIVND (reference sequence). For the CDR3, the DNA is TGTGCCAGTAGTATCCACGACAGCCCCAATGAGCAGTTCTTC. Its protein is CASSIHDSPNEQFF.

The chain recombines TRBV5-6 with TRBJ2-2; D might be TRBD2 (6 bases). Per germline, CDR1 SGHDT and CDR2 YYEEEE. V was trimmed by 6 bases and J by 2 bases, leaving 11 bases between them. This CDR3 has 14 residues. Written as DNA, the CDR3 is TGTGCCAGCATGGAGGGGTATAACACCGGGGAGCTGTTTTTT. Its protein is CASMEGYNTGELFF.

This clonotype was detected a few times. The chain uses TRBV5-1 and TRBJ2-3; no clear D. This CDR3 comprises 14 residues. V was trimmed by 2 bases and J by 0 bases, leaving 7 bases between them. CDR1 and CDR2 from the germline V gene are SGHRS and YFSETQ. The chain's CDR3 is CASSFEASTDTQYF. In nucleotides, the CDR3 is TGCGCCAGCAGCTTCGAGGCTAGCACAGATACGCAGTATTTT.

This clonotype was observed at least ten times. V gene TRBV13 combines with J gene TRBJ2-2, with 7 bases aligning to TRBD1. Germline lookup yields CDR1 PRHDT and CDR2 FYEKMQ (reference sequence). This CDR3 contains 14 residues. With V trimmed by 4 bases and J by 4 bases, 3 bases remained unmatched. Here the CDR3 reads CASSSTGSTGELFF. CDR3 sequence (DNA): TGTGCCAGCAGCTCGACAGGGAGCACCGGGGAGCTGTTTTTT.

This clonotype has only a few counts. The chain links TRBV10-2 to TRBJ2-1, with unresolved D. There are 13 residues in the CDR3. The germline V gene encodes CDR1 WSHSY and CDR2 SAAADI. V was clipped by 3 bases and J by 3 bases, with 6 bases between them. As DNA, the CDR3 is TGCGCCAGCAGTGACCAGGACTACAATGAGCAGTTCTTC. It encodes CASSDQDYNEQFF.

This clonotype has only a few counts. The chain combines TRBV24-1 with TRBJ2-1; the D is unclear. There are 13 residues in the CDR3. Germline values: CDR1 KGHDR, CDR2 SFDVKD. Trimming stripped 5 bases from V and 1 base from J, with 5 bases between. In DNA form, the CDR3 reads TGTGCCACCAGTGCAGTTTCCTACAATGAGCAGTTCTTC. The encoded protein is CATSAVSYNEQFF.

This clonotype was counted a few times. The rearrangement joins TRBV5-1 to TRBJ1-2; 8 bases agree with TRBD1. V was clipped by 4 bases and J by 4 bases; unmatched bases: 3. CDR1 is SGHRS, CDR2 YFSETQ, per germline. This CDR3 is 13 amino acids long. CDR3 sequence reads: CASSDGQGYGYTF. The CDR3 DNA reads as TGCGCCAGCAGCGACGGACAGGGCTATGGCTACACCTTC. Looking up the rest from reference TRBV5-1 and TRBJ1-2 gives the full variable domain: KAGVTQTPRYLIKTRGQQVTLSCSPISGHRSVSWYQQTPGQGLQFLFEYFSETQRNKGNFPGRFSGRQFSNSRSEMNVSTLELGDSALYLCASSDGQGYGYTFGSGTRLTVV.

In its sample, this clonotype was seen a few times. The chain uses TRBV4-1 and TRBJ2-1; 12 bases are shared with TRBD1. The V segment lost 4 bases and the J segment 6 bases; nucleotides outside the gene matches: 4. Germline V gives CDR1 MGHRA, CDR2 YSYEKL. This CDR3 spans 15 amino acids. CDR3 in amino acids: CASSPGQGAFNEQFF. Here the CDR3 DNA reads TGCGCCAGCAGCCCGGGACAGGGGGCATTCAATGAGCAGTTCTTC.

The rearrangement uses TRBV25-1 and TRBJ2-5; either TRBD1 or TRBD2 may supply D (6 bases each). Germline V CDR1 and CDR2: MGHDK, SYGVNS. CDR3 size: 14 residues. V dropped 3 bases and J dropped 5 bases, with 13 bases sitting between them. The CDR3 sequence is CASSEGGGWETQYF. DNA for the CDR3: TGTGCCAGCAGTGAGGGGGGCGGTTGGGAGACCCAGTACTTC.

This chain uses TRBV9 with TRBJ2-1; the D is unclear. Trimming took off 0 bases at V and 8 bases at J, with 15 bases between the two ends. Germline CDR1 SGDLS, CDR2 YYNGEE. The CDR3 extends over 15 amino acids. The CDR3 protein is CASSVENAPVYEQFF. The CDR3 DNA sequence: TGTGCCAGCAGCGTAGAAAACGCTCCTGTGTATGAGCAGTTCTTC.

This clonotype was seen a handful of times. The CDR3 reads CSANDRVTEAFF. In DNA, the CDR3 is TGCAGTGCTAACGACAGGGTCACTGAAGCTTTCTTT. The genes are TRBV20-1 and TRBJ1-1; 7 bases map to TRBD1. V lost 4 bases, J lost 4 bases, and 3 bases stayed unmatched. Germline CDR1 reads DFQATT; CDR2 reads SNEGSKA (reference sequence). The CDR3 runs 12 residues.

This clonotype is labeled medium-sized. The chain recombines TRBV21-1 with TRBJ2-1. TRBV21-1 counts as a pseudogene. This CDR3 has 18 amino acids. The CDR3, as DNA: TGTGCCAGCAGCAAAGCGTCAAGGGTTCTTTGGTCCTACAATGAGCAGTTCTTC. This encodes CASSKASRVLWSYNEQFF.